The table lists the clone carrying this T cell receptor beta chain with a count of one. These data come from a study of blood T cell repertoires in COVID-19. The wider study: Samples representing acute and convalescent COVID-19 were sourced from the United States, Italy and Spain. T cells, B-cell-depleted T cells, or PBMCs provided the cDNA or gDNA that served as material.

The CDR3 is 15 residues long. Trimming at V came to 6 bases and at J to 2 bases, leaving 5 bases not matched to a gene. Germline V gene data show CDR1 as MDHEN and CDR2 as SYDVKM. Original processing methods: Researchers report that nucleated cell counts were estimated from reference gene primer amplification. TCRdb's table, derived via immunoSEQ multiplex PCR, lists solely in-frame clones and lacks some. V and J calls and clone size are copied from that table; D and trimming were computed from the DNA. The sample lists under 150,000 clones, approximately 82% occurring once. The specimen sequenced was peripheral blood. This sequence was found in an older man with active or convalescent COVID-19. The chain recombines TRBV28 with TRBJ2-1; 9 bases match TRBD1. In nucleotides, the CDR3 is TGTGCCAGCAGACCCGGACAGGGGCCCTACAATGAGCAGTTCTTC. Translated, it gives CASRPGQGPYNEQFF.